The 31 T cell receptor beta chains given below trace back to one sample, sequenced in a study of graft-versus-host responses after intestinal transplantation. The antigens of these receptors remain unknown. Generated by immunoSEQ multiplex PCR, the TCRdb table keeps only in-frame clones and is missing some. The repertoire holds 75,000 to 95,000 clones, with about 93% as singletons. The specimen was unstimulated CD8+ T cells sorted from spleen or lymph node cells, collected before intestinal transplant. The receptors stem from a human donor who received an intestinal transplant.

J is TRBJ2-1 and V is TRBV6-5; D remains ambiguous. V lost 5 bases and J 7 bases, leaving 12 bases between the germline ends. Germline V gene lookup returns CDR1 MNHEY and CDR2 SVGAGI. The CDR3 has 13 amino acids. The CDR3 DNA reads as TGTGCCAGCAGTCCATCACACGGGAATGAGCAGTTCTTC. It is translated as CASSPSHGNEQFF.

The chain carries TRBV4-1 and TRBJ2-7, with TRBD1 matching over 10 bases. Germline CDR1 MGHRA, CDR2 YSYEKL. V shed 0 bases and J 0 bases; nucleotides not matched to a gene: 5. This CDR3 spans 17 amino acids. As DNA, the CDR3 is TGCGCCAGCAGCCAAGATATAGGGGACAGGGGCTCCTACGAGCAGTACTTC. It is translated as CASSQDIGDRGSYEQYF.

The J gene is TRBJ1-2, the V gene TRBV10-2; no definite D call. The CDR3 has 15 residues. The germline V and J ends were trimmed by 8 bases and 3 bases, with 19 bases remaining between them. The V gene's germline CDR1 is WSHSY and CDR2 SAAADI. CDR3 loop: CASARKDINYYGYTF. In DNA form, the CDR3 reads TGCGCCAGCGCCAGGAAAGATATCAATTACTATGGCTACACCTTC.

The chain couples TRBV2 to TRBJ2-3; 16 nucleotides agree with TRBD2. Germline-derived CDR1 and CDR2 are SNHLY and FYNNEI. This CDR3 contains 18 residues. V gave up 3 bases and J gave up 6 bases; unmatched junction bases: 9. DNA of the CDR3: TGTGCCAGCAGTGACCCGGGACTAGCGGGGGGGCCGGGGGATACGCAGTATTTT. It encodes CASSDPGLAGGPGDTQYF.

The chain has TRBV4-3 and TRBJ1-1; 9 positions match TRBD1. Germline V lookup: CDR1 LGHNA, CDR2 YSLEER. Unmatched junction bases numbered 4, after V lost 4 bases and J lost 1 base. This CDR3 comprises 15 residues. The CDR3 DNA reads TGCGCCAGCAGCCTGGACAGGGGTCAGAACACTGAAGCTTTCTTT. Protein product: CASSLDRGQNTEAFF.

V and J are TRBV21-1 and TRBJ2-2; TRBD1 is the table's D call, not checked against the DNA. TRBV21-1 is a pseudogene. The CDR3 is made up of 15 amino acids. The CDR3 DNA sequence: TGTGCCAGCAGCAAAGCCGGCCAGGGGGTCGGGGAGCTGTTTTTT. Translated, it gives CASSKAGQGVGELFF.

This clone was seen a few times. The gene calls are TRBV27 and TRBJ2-3, with D uncertain. Between the trimmed V and J ends, which lost 5 bases and 2 bases, there was a span of 5 bases. Germline V gives CDR1 MNHEY, CDR2 SMNVEV (reference sequence). CDR3 length: 12 amino acids. The CDR3 here is CASSPNTDTQYF. The CDR3 DNA reads as TGTGCCAGCAGTCCAAACACAGATACGCAGTATTTT.

The chain uses TRBV9 and TRBJ1-2, with a tentative D call TRBD1 (6 bases). V was cut by 3 bases and J by 6 bases, with 15 bases left in between. The CDR3 is 14 residues long. Germline values: CDR1 SGDLS, CDR2 YYNGEE. As DNA, the CDR3 is TGTGCCAGCAGCGCAACCCAGGGGATCGATGGCTACACCTTC. Encoded protein: CASSATQGIDGYTF. The entire variable domain, with the rest obtained from reference TRBV9 and TRBJ1-2, is as follows: DSGVTQTPKHLITATGQRVTLRCSPRSGDLSVYWYQQSLDQGLQFLIQYYNGEERAKGNILERFSAQQFPDLHSELNLSSLELGDSALYFCASSATQGIDGYTFGSGTRLTVV.

This sequence joins TRBV4-3 and TRBJ2-1, with D perhaps TRBD2 (6 bases). V was cut by 0 bases and J by 6 bases, with 6 bases left in between. This CDR3 is built from 13 residues. Per the germline V gene, CDR1 is LGHNA and CDR2 is YSLEER. The CDR3 loop is CASSQERGNEQFF. The DNA for the CDR3 is TGCGCCAGCAGCCAAGAGCGGGGCAATGAGCAGTTCTTC.

The J gene is TRBJ1-2, the V gene TRBV7-9; no firm D call. The germline V gene encodes CDR1 SEHNR and CDR2 FQNEAQ (reference sequence). This CDR3 comprises 11 residues. CDR3 coding DNA: TGTAACCTCGGGGAGGACTATGGCTACACCTTC. As protein: CNLGEDYGYTF.

The chain combines TRBV19 with TRBJ2-2; 7 bases agree with TRBD1. With V trimmed by 3 bases and J by 6 bases, 7 bases remained unmatched. From germline, CDR1 is LNHDA and CDR2 SQIVND (reference sequence). The CDR3 covers 15 residues. The chain's CDR3 is CASSIPQGKSGELFF. CDR3 in DNA: TGTGCCAGTAGTATCCCACAGGGGAAGTCCGGGGAGCTGTTTTTT.

The chain couples TRBV27 to TRBJ1-6; D remains ambiguous. V lost 2 bases and J 7 bases, leaving 15 bases between the germline ends. Germline-derived CDR1 and CDR2 are MNHEY and SMNVEV (reference sequence). The CDR3 is 16 amino acids. CDR3 nucleotide sequence: TGTGCCAGCAGTTTAAAGTCCGAGGGTGGGAATTCACCCCTCCACTTT. It specifies CASSLKSEGGNSPLHF.

The chain joins TRBV7-8 to TRBJ2-7; TRBD2 agrees at 13 bases. Germline V gene sequence: CDR1 SGHVS, CDR2 FQNEAQ. The CDR3 totals 16 residues. The V and J ends lost 5 bases and 3 bases, in that order; junction bases with no gene match: 7. CDR3 sequence: CASSQTSGGASYEQYF. Here the CDR3 DNA reads TGTGCCAGCAGCCAAACTAGCGGGGGGGCGAGCTACGAGCAGTACTTC.

The rearrangement uses TRBV19 and TRBJ1-5; 7 nucleotides agree with TRBD1. The trim removed 2 bases at V and 6 bases at J, leaving 4 bases unmatched. The CDR3 is 14 residues long. Germline assignment: CDR1 LNHDA and CDR2 SQIVND (reference sequence). The CDR3 region is CASSIRQGGQPQHF. Here the CDR3 DNA reads TGTGCCAGTAGTATAAGACAGGGCGGTCAGCCCCAGCATTTT.

The chain joins TRBV30 to TRBJ2-3; D gene unclear. There are 11 residues in the CDR3. Looked up from germline, CDR1 is GTSNPN and CDR2 is SVGIG (reference sequence). V was clipped by 5 bases and J by 5 bases, with 8 bases between them. The CDR3 here is CAWSEQDTQYF. CDR3 in DNA: TGTGCCTGGTCGGAGCAAGATACGCAGTATTTT.

The J gene is TRBJ2-7, the V gene TRBV18, with D possibly being TRBD2 (6 bases). This CDR3 is built from 14 residues. Trimming shortened V by 3 bases and J by 0 bases, and 9 bases separated the two germline ends. Germline loops: CDR1 KGHSH, CDR2 LQKENI. CDR3 bases: TGTGCCAGCTCACCGGAGGGGAACTCCTACGAGCAGTACTTC. Protein product: CASSPEGNSYEQYF.

The chain joins TRBV4-3 to TRBJ2-1, with TRBD2 identical over 9 bases. The CDR3 is 17 amino acids. With 1 base clipped from V and 2 bases from J, the junction kept 6 bases outside the gene matches. The V gene's germline CDR1 is LGHNA and CDR2 YSLEER. Written as DNA, the CDR3 is TGCGCCAGCAGCCAAGGGGGTCTAGCGGGGCCCTACAATGAGCAGTTCTTC. This gives the protein CASSQGGLAGPYNEQFF.

Turning to this clone: The junction shows a germline mismatch at one end, possibly a read error. The V call is TRBV6-1, the J call TRBJ1-2; D perhaps matches TRBD1 (6 bases). CDR1 is MNHNS, CDR2 SASEGT, per germline. The CDR3 has 13 residues. CDR3 in DNA: TGTGCCAGCAGTCCCCTTCCGGACAGCCAACGCCTCTTC. It codes for CASSPLPDSQRLF.

This chain joins TRBV19 and TRBJ1-2, with TRBD1 matching 9 bases. This CDR3 contains 16 residues. Trimming removed 3 bases from V and 3 bases from J; junction bases left unmatched: 8. The germline gives CDR1 LNHDA, CDR2 SQIVND (reference sequence). In nucleotides, the CDR3 is TGTGCCAGTAGTATGAGCTCGACAGGGGGGCACTATGGCTACACCTTC. Protein: CASSMSSTGGHYGYTF.

This clone was counted between two and nine times. V and J are TRBV10-1 and TRBJ1-1, with D possibly TRBD1 on 6 matching bases. Trimming cost V 6 bases and J 3 bases, with 11 bases left between them. CDR1 WNHNN and CDR2 SYGVQD come from the germline V gene (reference sequence). The CDR3 totals 13 residues. CDR3 loop: CASRDSGYTEAFF. CDR3 in DNA: TGCGCCAGCAGGGACAGCGGTTACACTGAAGCTTTCTTT.

As for this clone: Other nucleotide sequences in the sample specify the same CDR3. J is TRBJ2-7 and V is TRBV6-5; TRBD1 is a possible D gene (6 bases). The V end lost 2 bases, the J end lost 2 bases, and 10 bases lay between the germline ends. Germline V gene lookup returns CDR1 MNHEY and CDR2 SVGAGI. CDR3 length equals 14 residues. The CDR3 reads CASSYRGLPYEQYF. The DNA of the CDR3 is TGTGCCAGCAGTTACAGGGGGTTACCCTACGAGCAGTACTTC.

The chain is built from TRBV6-5 and TRBJ2-5; no reliable D call. The CDR3 spans 12 residues. Trimming cost V 7 bases and J 7 bases, with 13 bases left between them. Germline CDR1 MNHEY, CDR2 SVGAGI. The DNA of the CDR3 is TGTGCCAGCATGGGTCGAGACTCGACCCAGTACTTC. Its translation is CASMGRDSTQYF.

The chain recombines TRBV18 with TRBJ2-3; D might be TRBD1 (5 bases). This CDR3 spans 14 amino acids. The V gene lost 3 bases and the J gene lost 3 bases, with 10 bases spanning the gap. Germline loops: CDR1 KGHSH, CDR2 LQKENI. DNA for the CDR3: TGTGCCAGCTCACCTCAGGGTTTGACAGATACGCAGTATTTT. Amino acids: CASSPQGLTDTQYF.

This rearrangement joins TRBV19 to TRBJ2-7, with 9 bases fitting TRBD1. V was pared by 8 bases and J by 2 bases, with 10 bases of the junction left unmatched. The CDR3 is made up of 15 amino acids. Germline CDR1 reads LNHDA; CDR2 reads SQIVND (reference sequence). The CDR3 region has the DNA TGTGCCAGTCAATTGACAGGGGGACAACCCTACGAGCAGTACTTC. It encodes CASQLTGGQPYEQYF.

The chain has TRBV7-8 and TRBJ2-5; TRBD2 is a possible D gene (5 bases). The V gene's germline CDR1 is SGHVS and CDR2 FQNEAQ. The CDR3 has 14 amino acids. V lost 5 bases, J lost 2 bases, and 12 bases lay in between. In nucleotides, the CDR3 is TGTGCCAGCAGCCCGGAGGTCTGGCAAGAGACCCAGTACTTC. Protein product: CASSPEVWQETQYF. The full variable domain, in which reference TRBV7-8 and TRBJ2-5 provide the parts outside the CDR3, is GAGVSQSPRYKVAKRGQDVALRCDPISGHVSLFWYQQALGQGPEFLTYFQNEAQLDKSGLPSDRFFAERPEGSVSTLKIQRTQQEDSAVYLCASSPEVWQETQYFGPGTRLLVL.

J is TRBJ2-7 and V is TRBV27; 7 positions agree with TRBD2. The CDR3 contains 16 residues. V was pared by 2 bases and J by 1 base, with 8 bases of the junction left unmatched. Germline lookup yields CDR1 MNHEY and CDR2 SMNVEV (reference sequence). Written as DNA, the CDR3 is TGTGCCAGCAGTTTAAATCCGCGGGGGTCTTCCTACGAGCAGTACTTC. Translating gives CASSLNPRGSSYEQYF.

DNA of the CDR3: TGTGCCAGCAGTTCCGACAGGGTAGTTGGTACCGGGGAGCTGTTTTTT. Its protein product is CASSSDRVVGTGELFF. The J gene is TRBJ2-2, the V gene TRBV5-6; TRBD1 aligns across 7 bases. V lost 5 bases to trimming and J lost 5 bases; unmatched junction nucleotides: 12. The V gene's germline CDR1 is SGHDT and CDR2 YYEEEE. This CDR3 region has 16 residues.

The rearrangement links TRBV19 to TRBJ2-1, with D possibly being TRBD2 (7 bases). The V gene lost 7 bases and the J gene lost 7 bases, with 14 bases spanning the gap. Germline CDR1 LNHDA, CDR2 SQIVND (reference sequence). The CDR3 is 13 residues long. CDR3 region: CASKGGGRNEQFF. The CDR3 region has the DNA TGTGCCAGTAAGGGGGGGGGACGGAATGAGCAGTTCTTC.

This clone was seen only a few times. The V and J genes are TRBV6-1 and TRBJ1-2; TRBD1 matches 8 bases. The CDR3 has 14 residues. Trimming took 8 bases from V and 4 from J; bases not matched to a gene: 9. Germline V gene data show CDR1 as MNHNS and CDR2 as SASEGT. Written as DNA, the CDR3 is TGTGCCAGCCTCGGGGACAGGACTTCCTATGGCTACACCTTC. This codes for CASLGDRTSYGYTF.

The chain joins TRBV6-6 to TRBJ2-2; unclear D gene. Trimming took off 0 bases at V and 8 bases at J, with 13 bases between the two ends. From germline, CDR1 is MNHNY and CDR2 SVGAGI (reference sequence). The CDR3 has 15 amino acids. The CDR3 nucleotides read TGTGCCAGCAGTTACTCTAACAGTAACTCTGGGGAGCTGTTTTTT. This sequence encodes CASSYSNSNSGELFF.

The rearrangement uses TRBV7-8 and TRBJ1-2; 8 positions match TRBD1. CDR1 SGHVS and CDR2 FQNEAQ come from the germline V gene. The CDR3 has 14 amino acids. V shed 5 bases and J 6 bases; nucleotides not matched to a gene: 8. In DNA, the CDR3 is TGTGCCAGCAGCCTACGGGACAGGTACCATGGCTACACCTTC. Translated: CASSLRDRYHGYTF.